The present T cell receptor beta chain was sequenced within a study of blood T cells in healthy people across ages. Sample-barcoded 5' priming and a J-beta primer mix drove a second PCR of about 6 to 11 cycles. A minimum of 3 million CDR3-containing paired-end reads was obtained for each sample. TCRdb processed the 5' RACE reads anew with MiXCR; each CDR3 protein has one entry. The data show approximately 800,000 distinct CDR3 sequences, approximately 67% seen once. Germline values: CDR1 ENHRY, CDR2 SYGVKD. Trimming cost V 6 bases and J 5 bases, with 11 bases left between them. The length of the CDR3 is 13 residues. The total RNA that was extracted per sample amounted to at least 5.5 micrograms.

The source material was blood. This chain links TRBV10-3 with TRBJ2-1, with a weak D call TRBD2 (6 bases). This clonotype was sampled from a man aged 25 to 40 in good health. The CDR3 DNA sequence: TGTGCCATCAGAGTAGCGGAAGACAATGAGCAGTTCTTC. Protein sequence: CAIRVAEDNEQFF.